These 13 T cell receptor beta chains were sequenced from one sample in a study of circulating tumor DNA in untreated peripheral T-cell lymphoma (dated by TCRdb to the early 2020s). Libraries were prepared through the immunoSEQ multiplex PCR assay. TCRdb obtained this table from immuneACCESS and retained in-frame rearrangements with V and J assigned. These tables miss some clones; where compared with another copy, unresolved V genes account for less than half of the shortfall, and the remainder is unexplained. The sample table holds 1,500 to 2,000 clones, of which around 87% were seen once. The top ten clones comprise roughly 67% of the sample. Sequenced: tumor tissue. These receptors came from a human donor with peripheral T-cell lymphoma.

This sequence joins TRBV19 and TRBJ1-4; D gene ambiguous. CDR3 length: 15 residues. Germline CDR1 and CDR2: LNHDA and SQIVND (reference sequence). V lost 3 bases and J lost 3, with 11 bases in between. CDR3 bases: TGTGCCAGTAGTATCGGTCGAGGTCCTAATGAAAAACTGTTTTTT. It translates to CASSIGRGPNEKLFF. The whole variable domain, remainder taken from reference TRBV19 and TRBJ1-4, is DGGITQSPKYLFRKEGQNVTLSCEQNLNHDAMYWYRQDPGQGLRLIYYSQIVNDFQKGDIAEGYSVSREKKESFPLTVTSAQKNPTAFYLCASSIGRGPNEKLFFGSGTQLSVL.

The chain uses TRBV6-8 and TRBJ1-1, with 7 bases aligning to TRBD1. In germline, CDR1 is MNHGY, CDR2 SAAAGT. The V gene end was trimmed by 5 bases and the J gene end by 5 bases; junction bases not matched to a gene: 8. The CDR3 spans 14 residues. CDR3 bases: TGTGCCAGCAGTGGCCTCCAGGGGGGTACTGAAGCTTTCTTT. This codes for CASSGLQGGTEAFF.

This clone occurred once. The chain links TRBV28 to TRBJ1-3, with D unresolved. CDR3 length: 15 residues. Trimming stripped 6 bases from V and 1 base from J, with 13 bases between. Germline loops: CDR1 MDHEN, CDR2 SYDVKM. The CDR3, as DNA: TGTGCCAGCAGATTAAGTTTAATGTCTGGAAACACCATATATTTT. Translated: CASRLSLMSGNTIYF.

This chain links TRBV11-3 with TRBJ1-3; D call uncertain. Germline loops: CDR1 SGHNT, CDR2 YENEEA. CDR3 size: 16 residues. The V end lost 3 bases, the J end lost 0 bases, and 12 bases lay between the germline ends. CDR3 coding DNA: TGTGCCAGCAGCTTTGCCCACGGCCCCTCTGGAAACACCATATATTTT. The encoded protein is CASSFAHGPSGNTIYF.

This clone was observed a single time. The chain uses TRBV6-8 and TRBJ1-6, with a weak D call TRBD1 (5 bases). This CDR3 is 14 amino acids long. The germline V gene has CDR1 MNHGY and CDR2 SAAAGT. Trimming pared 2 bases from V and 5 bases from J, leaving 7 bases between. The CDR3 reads CASSYADNNSPLHF. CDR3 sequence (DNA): TGTGCCAGCAGTTACGCGGACAATAATTCACCCCTCCACTTT.

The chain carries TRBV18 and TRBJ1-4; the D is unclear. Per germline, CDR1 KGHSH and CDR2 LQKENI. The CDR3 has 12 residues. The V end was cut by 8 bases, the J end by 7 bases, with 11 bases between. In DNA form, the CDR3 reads TGTGCCAGCACCCCGGATTCTGAAAAACTGTTTTTT. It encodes CASTPDSEKLFF.

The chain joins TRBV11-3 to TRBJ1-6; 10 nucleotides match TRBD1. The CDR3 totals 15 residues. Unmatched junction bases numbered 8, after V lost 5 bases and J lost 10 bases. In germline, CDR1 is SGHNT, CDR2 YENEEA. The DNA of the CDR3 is TGTGCCAGCAGCGTGACCGGGACAGGGGCATCACCCCTCCACTTT. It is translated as CASSVTGTGASPLHF.

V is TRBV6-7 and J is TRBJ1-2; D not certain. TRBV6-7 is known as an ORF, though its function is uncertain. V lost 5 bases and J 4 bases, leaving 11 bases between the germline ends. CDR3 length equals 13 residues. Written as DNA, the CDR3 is TGTGCCAGCAGTGTCCCTGTCGTCTATGGCTACACCTTC. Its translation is CASSVPVVYGYTF.

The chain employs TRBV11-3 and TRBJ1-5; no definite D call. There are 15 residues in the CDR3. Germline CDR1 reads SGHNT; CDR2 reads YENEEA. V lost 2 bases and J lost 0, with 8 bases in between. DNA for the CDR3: TGTGCCAGCAGCTTACGGGGAAATAGCAATCAGCCCCAGCATTTT. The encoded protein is CASSLRGNSNQPQHF.

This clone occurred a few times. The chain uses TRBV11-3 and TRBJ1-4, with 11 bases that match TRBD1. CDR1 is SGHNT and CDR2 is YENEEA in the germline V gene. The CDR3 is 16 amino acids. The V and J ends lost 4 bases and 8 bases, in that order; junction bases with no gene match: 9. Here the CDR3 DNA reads TGTGCCAGCAGCTCCTGGGACAGGGGGAAAAGGGAAAAACTGTTTTTT. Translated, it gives CASSSWDRGKREKLFF.

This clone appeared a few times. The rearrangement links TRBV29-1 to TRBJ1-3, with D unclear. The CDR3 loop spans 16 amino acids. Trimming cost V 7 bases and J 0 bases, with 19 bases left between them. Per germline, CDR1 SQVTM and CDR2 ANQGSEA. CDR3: CSAGVRNILSGNTIYF. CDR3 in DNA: TGCAGCGCCGGGGTCCGGAACATACTCTCTGGAAACACCATATATTTT.

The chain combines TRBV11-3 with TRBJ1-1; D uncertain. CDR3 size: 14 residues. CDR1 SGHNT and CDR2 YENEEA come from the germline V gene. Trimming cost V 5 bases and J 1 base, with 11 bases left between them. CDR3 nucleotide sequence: TGTGCCAGCAGCCCCCGATCTCAGAACACTGAAGCTTTCTTT. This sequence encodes CASSPRSQNTEAFF.

The CDR3 sequence: CASTPRGGSNQPQHF. CDR3 nucleotides: TGTGCCAGTACCCCGCGGGGGGGTAGCAATCAGCCCCAGCATTTT. The V and J genes are TRBV19 and TRBJ1-5; possible D gene TRBD1, 5 bases. Germline CDR1 reads LNHDA; CDR2 reads SQIVND (reference sequence). CDR3 size: 15 residues. V shed 7 bases and J shed 0 bases, with 13 bases lying between them.